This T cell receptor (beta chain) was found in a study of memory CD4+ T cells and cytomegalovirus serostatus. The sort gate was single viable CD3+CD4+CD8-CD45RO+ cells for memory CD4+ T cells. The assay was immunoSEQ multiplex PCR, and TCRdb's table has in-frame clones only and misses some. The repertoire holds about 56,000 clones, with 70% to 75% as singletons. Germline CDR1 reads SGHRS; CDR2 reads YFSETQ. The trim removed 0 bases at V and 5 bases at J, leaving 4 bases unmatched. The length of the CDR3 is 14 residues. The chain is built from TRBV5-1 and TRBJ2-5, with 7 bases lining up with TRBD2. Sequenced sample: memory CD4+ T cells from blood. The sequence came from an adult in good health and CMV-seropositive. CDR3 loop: CASSLDTGGETQYF. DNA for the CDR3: TGCGCCAGCAGCTTGGATACGGGAGGTGAGACCCAGTACTTC. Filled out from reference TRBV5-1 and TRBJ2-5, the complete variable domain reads KAGVTQTPRYLIKTRGQQVTLSCSPISGHRSVSWYQQTPGQGLQFLFEYFSETQRNKGNFPGRFSGRQFSNSRSEMNVSTLELGDSALYLCASSLDTGGETQYFGPGTRLLVL.